The clone carrying this TCR beta chain was found once. This record belongs to a study of T cells in Graves' hyperthyroidism and ophthalmopathy. V was shortened by 2 bases and J by 6 bases, with 11 bases between the two germline ends. Per germline, CDR1 KGHSH and CDR2 LQKENI. This CDR3 is built from 13 residues. RNA transcripts yielded amplified TCR beta CDR3 regions. Carried out on the TCR CDR3, a first-round RT-PCR used the HTBI primer set. TCRdb reprocessed the multiplex PCR reads with MiXCR, giving one entry per CDR3 protein. The table includes approximately 330,000 distinct CDR3 sequences, about 21% detected once.

Sequencing was done on a sample of blood. The receptor was derived from a woman aged 50 to 65 with Graves' hyperthyroidism. V gene TRBV18 combines with J gene TRBJ2-7, with a weak D call TRBD2 (5 bases). CDR3 region: CASSPYARAEQYF. Here the CDR3 DNA reads TGTGCCAGCTCACCATACGCGAGGGCCGAGCAGTACTTC.